Shown below are 30 T cell receptor beta chains from a single sample sequenced in a study of cytomegalovirus exposure and HLA in healthy donors. With 60 Vbeta and 13 Jbeta primers, the PCR was carried out. Here immunoSEQ multiplex PCR was the method, and the copy in TCRdb shows in-frame clones only, minus some. The profile covers 85,000 to 100,000 clones, with around 59% appearing a single time and roughly 2.5% taken by the ten largest. The specimen sequenced was PBMCs. All receptors come from a human donor in good health.

This clone was picked up a small number of times. CDR3 residues: CASTGRDHMNTEAFF. The CDR3 DNA follows: TGTGCCAGCACAGGGAGGGACCATATGAACACTGAAGCTTTCTTT. V is TRBV6-6 and J is TRBJ1-1; TRBD1 is a possible D gene (5 bases). The CDR3 has 15 residues. Trimming pared 7 bases from V and 0 bases from J, leaving 15 bases between. Germline V lookup: CDR1 MNHNY, CDR2 SVGAGI (reference sequence).

The chain uses TRBV5-4 and TRBJ1-5; D is possibly TRBD1 (6 bases). V was pared by 2 bases and J by 4 bases, with 10 bases between. The germline CDR1 and CDR2 sequences are SGHNT and YYREEE (reference sequence). This CDR3 region has 14 residues. CDR3 loop: CASSFPQGNQPQHF. The CDR3 DNA reads TGTGCCAGCAGCTTCCCACAGGGAAATCAGCCCCAGCATTTT.

This rearrangement joins TRBV7-9 to TRBJ1-6; D remains unclear. The V end was cut by 1 base, the J end by 5 bases, with 9 bases between. The CDR3 runs to 15 residues. CDR1 is SEHNR and CDR2 is FQNEAQ in the germline V gene (reference sequence). The CDR3 DNA is TGTGCCAGCAGCTTAGATTGGCGGAATAATTCACCCCTCCACTTT. This translates into CASSLDWRNNSPLHF.

The chain recombines TRBV11-3 with TRBJ2-1; 14 nucleotides line up with TRBD2. Trimming cost V 4 bases and J 10 bases; bases outside gene matches: 6. In germline, CDR1 is SGHNT, CDR2 YENEEA. The CDR3 is 15 residues long. The CDR3 is CASSSPGLAGAEQFF. DNA for the CDR3: TGTGCCAGCAGCTCTCCGGGACTAGCGGGGGCCGAGCAGTTCTTC.

The chain links TRBV5-1 to TRBJ1-1; D is possibly TRBD1 (5 bases). Trimming stripped 0 bases from V and 0 bases from J, with 15 bases between. This CDR3 region has 17 residues. Germline V lookup: CDR1 SGHRS, CDR2 YFSETQ. CDR3 nucleotide sequence: TGCGCCAGCAGCTTGGGGCCCCAGGGTGGGGTGAACACTGAAGCTTTCTTT. It encodes CASSLGPQGGVNTEAFF.

V gene TRBV27 combines with J gene TRBJ1-1; the D is unclear. V was clipped by 0 bases and J by 1 base, with 15 bases between them. This CDR3 contains 17 residues. Germline CDR1 reads MNHEY; CDR2 reads SMNVEV (reference sequence). This CDR3 is CASSLSLGTVPNTEAFF. CDR3 in DNA: TGTGCCAGCAGTTTATCGCTCGGAACAGTCCCGAACACTGAAGCTTTCTTT.

This clone occurred once. The V and J genes are TRBV29-1 and TRBJ1-1; weak D call: TRBD1 (5 bases). Trimming took 5 bases from V and 3 from J, leaving 7 bases between them. CDR1 and CDR2 (germline): SQVTM, ANQGSEA. The CDR3 extends over 11 amino acids. The CDR3 loop is CSVLRDTEAFF. CDR3 bases: TGCAGCGTTCTCAGGGACACTGAAGCTTTCTTT.

This rearrangement joins TRBV30 to TRBJ1-5; the match to TRBD1 covers 8 bases. V lost 4 bases and J lost 5; bases outside the gene matches: 7. Germline CDR1 is GTSNPN and CDR2 is SVGIG (reference sequence). The length of the CDR3 is 14 residues. CDR3 amino acids: CAWNGQGVYQPQHF. The DNA for the CDR3 is TGTGCCTGGAACGGACAGGGCGTCTATCAGCCCCAGCATTTT.

The V and J genes are TRBV2 and TRBJ1-1, with D perhaps TRBD1 (6 bases). The CDR3 consists of 13 residues. V lost 5 bases, J lost 2 bases, and 9 bases lay in between. CDR1 is SNHLY, CDR2 FYNNEI, per germline. DNA for the CDR3: TGTGCCAGCAGTACAGGGTTTAACACTGAAGCTTTCTTT. Translation: CASSTGFNTEAFF. The whole variable domain, filled in from reference TRBV2 and TRBJ1-1, reads EPEVTQTPSHQVTQMGQEVILRCVPISNHLYFYWYRQILGQKVEFLVSFYNNEISEKSEIFDDQFSVERPDGSNFTLKIRSTKLEDSAMYFCASSTGFNTEAFFGQGTRLTVV.

This sequence joins TRBV11-2 and TRBJ2-3; 11 bases map to TRBD2. Germline assignment: CDR1 SGHAT and CDR2 FQNNGV. The length of the CDR3 is 19 residues. Germline trimming cut 4 bases from V and 3 bases from J; bases unmatched to any gene: 15. CDR3 bases: TGTGCCAGCAGCTCTTTAATAGCGGGGGGGCTTTCAAGGACAGATACGCAGTATTTT. Residues: CASSSLIAGGLSRTDTQYF.

The gene calls are TRBV6-4 and TRBJ1-6, with D perhaps TRBD1 (5 bases). CDR3 length equals 17 residues. Trimming shortened V by 2 bases and J by 0 bases, and 11 bases separated the two germline ends. CDR1 and CDR2 from the germline V gene are MRHNA and SNTAGT. This CDR3 is CASSDGRGPSYNSPLHF. The CDR3, as DNA: TGTGCCAGCAGTGACGGGCGGGGACCCTCCTATAATTCACCCCTCCACTTT.

This clone occurred a few times. V is TRBV7-9 and J is TRBJ2-1, with D tentatively TRBD2 (7 bases). The CDR3 has 16 residues. CDR1 SEHNR and CDR2 FQNEAQ come from the germline V gene (reference sequence). V lost 5 bases to trimming and J lost 0 bases, with 14 bases between them. The CDR3 DNA reads as TGTGCCAGCAGCGGCTCGGGGGGCCGCTCCTACAATGAGCAGTTCTTC. Its translation is CASSGSGGRSYNEQFF.

The CDR3 loop is CASSLTGNEKLFF. The CDR3 region has the DNA TGCGCCAGCAGCCTCACAGGGAATGAAAAACTGTTTTTT. V is TRBV4-3 and J is TRBJ1-4; the D gene is possibly TRBD1 (6 bases). CDR1 LGHNA and CDR2 YSLEER come from the germline V gene. Between the trimmed V and J ends, which lost 4 bases and 5 bases, there was a span of 8 bases. CDR3 length equals 13 residues.

The V gene is TRBV6-5, the J gene TRBJ1-4; maybe TRBD1 (5 bases). V gave up 0 bases and J gave up 2 bases, with 10 bases separating them. Germline values: CDR1 MNHEY, CDR2 SVGAGI. This CDR3 has 16 amino acids. This chain's CDR3 is CASSYSIRGTNEKLFF. CDR3 nucleotides: TGTGCCAGCAGTTACTCCATCCGGGGGACTAATGAAAAACTGTTTTTT.

This clone has just one count. The V gene is TRBV19, the J gene TRBJ2-7; D remains unclear. Germline-derived CDR1 and CDR2 are LNHDA and SQIVND (reference sequence). This CDR3 is 14 amino acids long. V shed 3 bases and J shed 7 bases, with 16 bases lying between them. CDR3 residues: CASSIRVSPGEQYF. In nucleotides, the CDR3 is TGTGCCAGTAGTATTCGGGTGTCCCCCGGGGAGCAGTACTTC. The full variable domain, in which reference TRBV19 and TRBJ2-7 provide the parts outside the CDR3, is DGGITQSPKYLFRKEGQNVTLSCEQNLNHDAMYWYRQDPGQGLRLIYYSQIVNDFQKGDIAEGYSVSREKKESFPLTVTSAQKNPTAFYLCASSIRVSPGEQYFGPGTRLTVT.

CDR3 loop: CASSQSVTREQYF. The CDR3 DNA follows: TGCGCCAGCAGCCAAAGCGTAACCCGGGAGCAGTACTTC. V and J are TRBV4-3 and TRBJ2-7; D unclear. Between the trimmed V and J ends, which lost 2 bases and 7 bases, there was a span of 12 bases. Germline V gene sequence: CDR1 LGHNA, CDR2 YSLEER. The CDR3 totals 13 residues.

The rearrangement joins TRBV27 to TRBJ2-7; the match to TRBD1 covers 7 bases. Trimming took 6 bases from V and 4 from J; bases not matched to a gene: 6. Germline assignment: CDR1 MNHEY and CDR2 SMNVEV (reference sequence). This CDR3 is 13 amino acids long. The CDR3 spells CASSQTGWYEQYF. For the CDR3, the DNA is TGTGCCAGCAGCCAGACAGGGTGGTACGAGCAGTACTTC.

The gene calls are TRBV5-4 and TRBJ1-2; possibly TRBD1 for D (6 bases). The germline V and J ends were trimmed by 2 bases and 1 base, with 12 bases remaining between them. Germline V lookup: CDR1 SGHNT, CDR2 YYREEE (reference sequence). The CDR3 has 15 residues. CDR3 coding DNA: TGTGCCAGCAGCTTTTTATGGGGGCTTAACTATGGCTACACCTTC. Amino acid sequence: CASSFLWGLNYGYTF.

The gene calls are TRBV5-1 and TRBJ2-5; D remains unclear. This CDR3 region has 15 residues. Germline-derived CDR1 and CDR2 are SGHRS and YFSETQ. The V gene lost 4 bases and the J gene lost 1 base, with 14 bases spanning the gap. DNA for the CDR3: TGCGCCAGCAGCCCCCAGGCCTCCTCCCAAGAGACCCAGTACTTC. It is translated as CASSPQASSQETQYF.

This chain links TRBV27 with TRBJ1-2, with 8 bases identical to TRBD1. Trimming cost V 0 bases and J 0 bases; bases outside gene matches: 3. The CDR3 has 16 amino acids. The germline CDR1 and CDR2 sequences are MNHEY and SMNVEV (reference sequence). The chain's CDR3 is CASSLSWDRTNYGYTF. CDR3 in DNA: TGTGCCAGCAGTTTATCCTGGGACAGGACTAACTATGGCTACACCTTC.

V usage is TRBV19 and J usage is TRBJ2-3, with a tentative D call TRBD1 (5 bases). Germline V CDR1 and CDR2: LNHDA, SQIVND (reference sequence). Trimming cost V 10 bases and J 7 bases, with 18 bases left between them. The length of the CDR3 is 13 residues. The CDR3 loop is CATHPKGWNTQYF. CDR3 DNA sequence: TGTGCCACTCACCCCAAGGGGTGGAATACGCAGTATTTT.

V usage is TRBV6-6 and J usage is TRBJ1-1; no firm D call. Deletions cut 8 bases from V and 6 bases from J, with 16 bases between. From germline, CDR1 is MNHNY and CDR2 SVGAGI (reference sequence). The CDR3 covers 13 residues. The CDR3 here is CASGRQMYAEAFF. In DNA form, the CDR3 reads TGTGCCAGCGGGCGCCAGATGTATGCTGAAGCTTTCTTT.

The CDR3 nucleotides are TGTGCCAGCAGTACTAGTCGTGGCAGCTACGAGCAGTACTTC. It encodes CASSTSRGSYEQYF. The V call is TRBV7-2, the J call TRBJ2-7; D is possibly TRBD2 (5 bases). This CDR3 region has 14 residues. V was cut by 6 bases and J by 3 bases, with 15 bases left in between. In germline, CDR1 is SGHTA, CDR2 FQGNSA.

The chain is built from TRBV19 and TRBJ1-2; TRBD1 aligns across 7 bases. In germline, CDR1 is LNHDA, CDR2 SQIVND (reference sequence). The ends lost 6 bases at V and 6 bases at J; junction bases unmatched: 7. This CDR3 has 13 residues. The CDR3 DNA reads as TGTGCCAGTAGATTCAAAGGGGGCCATGGCTACACCTTC. This gives the protein CASRFKGGHGYTF.

As for this clone: One end of the junction does not line up with germline, which may come from a read error. This chain joins TRBV23-1 and TRBJ2-7, with D tentatively TRBD1 (6 bases). TRBV23-1 is sorted into the ORF group, with uncertain function. The CDR3 loop spans 18 amino acids. The CDR3 sequence: CANSQSLLAGQSSYEQYF. In DNA form, the CDR3 reads TGCGCCAACAGTCAATCTCTCCTAGCTGGACAGAGCTCCTACGAGCAGTACTTC.

The chain is built from TRBV19 and TRBJ1-2; 7 nucleotides line up with TRBD1. Per the germline V gene, CDR1 is LNHDA and CDR2 is SQIVND (reference sequence). This CDR3 contains 14 residues. The V gene end was trimmed by 6 bases and the J gene end by 5 bases; junction bases not matched to a gene: 9. This chain's CDR3 is CASSDATGRYGYTF. The CDR3 bases are TGTGCCAGTAGCGATGCGACAGGGCGGTATGGCTACACCTTC.

This rearrangement joins TRBV7-3 to TRBJ1-6, with D maybe TRBD1 (5 bases). The germline gives CDR1 SGHTA, CDR2 FQGTGA. There are 16 residues in the CDR3. With 4 bases removed from V and 5 bases from J, the gap between germline ends came to 15 bases. Here the CDR3 reads CASSSQGPPHNSPLHF. Here the CDR3 DNA reads TGTGCCAGCAGCTCCCAGGGCCCTCCCCATAATTCACCCCTCCACTTT. The entire variable domain, with the rest obtained from reference TRBV7-3 and TRBJ1-6, is as follows: GAGVSQTPSNKVTEKGKYVELRCDPISGHTALYWYRQSLGQGPEFLIYFQGTGAADDSGLPNDRFFAVRPEGSVSTLKIQRTERGDSAVYLCASSSQGPPHNSPLHFGNGTRLTVT.

This sequence joins TRBV5-6 and TRBJ2-5; 10 bases agree with TRBD1. Trimming removed 4 bases from V and 5 bases from J; junction bases left unmatched: 2. Germline CDR1 reads SGHDT; CDR2 reads YYEEEE. The CDR3 contains 13 residues. The CDR3, as DNA: TGTGCCAGCAGCCGGGACAGGGGTGAGACCCAGTACTTC. It yields the protein CASSRDRGETQYF.

V is TRBV2 and J is TRBJ1-2, with 7 bases matching TRBD1. Looked up from germline, CDR1 is SNHLY and CDR2 is FYNNEI. V gave up 8 bases and J gave up 2 bases; unmatched junction bases: 8. The CDR3 extends over 14 amino acids. CDR3 in amino acids: CASLTDRDNYGYTF. As DNA, the CDR3 is TGTGCCAGCCTTACCGACAGGGACAACTATGGCTACACCTTC.

This sequence joins TRBV11-1 and TRBJ2-1, with D tentatively TRBD1 (5 bases). The CDR3 is made up of 16 amino acids. V shed 2 bases and J shed 4 bases, with 15 bases lying between them. Germline CDR1 is SGHAT and CDR2 is FQDESV (reference sequence). The CDR3 nucleotides are TGTGCCAGCAGCTTAAGACTCCCAGGGAAGTACAATGAGCAGTTCTTC. Amino acids: CASSLRLPGKYNEQFF.